The 17 T cell receptor beta chains below come from one sample, sequenced in a study of blood T cell repertoires in COVID-19. Using immunoSEQ multiplex PCR, the repertoire was profiled, and TCRdb retains in-frame clones only, with some absent. The table has more than 200,000 clones, over 75% seen once. The sequenced sample consisted of PBMCs or T cells enriched from blood (not recorded which). The receptors stem from a man aged 30 to 39 in a cohort exposed to, infected with or recovered from COVID-19 (not recorded which).

The chain joins TRBV10-3 to TRBJ2-7, with 7 bases fitting TRBD2. Germline V CDR1 and CDR2: ENHRY, SYGVKD. The CDR3 totals 14 residues. The V segment lost 2 bases and the J segment 6 bases; nucleotides outside the gene matches: 7. In nucleotides, the CDR3 is TGTGCCATCAGTGAGAGGTCACTAGCGAGCGAGCAGTACTTC. This codes for CAISERSLASEQYF.

This chain links TRBV5-1 with TRBJ2-1, with D tentatively TRBD1 (9 bases). V was pared by 7 bases and J by 0 bases, with 26 bases between. The V gene's germline CDR1 is SGHRS and CDR2 YFSETQ. The CDR3 runs 19 residues. CDR3: CASSRDRVRLASSYNEQFF. The CDR3 DNA sequence: TGCGCCAGCTCGAGGGACAGGGTCCGACTAGCGAGCTCCTACAATGAGCAGTTCTTC. The variable domain in full, completed from reference TRBV5-1 and TRBJ2-1, reads KAGVTQTPRYLIKTRGQQVTLSCSPISGHRSVSWYQQTPGQGLQFLFEYFSETQRNKGNFPGRFSGRQFSNSRSEMNVSTLELGDSALYLCASSRDRVRLASSYNEQFFGPGTRLTVL.

The chain combines TRBV28 with TRBJ2-7; the D is unclear. Between the trimmed V and J ends, which lost 6 bases and 0 bases, there was a span of 15 bases. CDR1 and CDR2 (germline): MDHEN, SYDVKM. The CDR3 spans 15 residues. The CDR3 spells CASRTPSRSSYEQYF. DNA of the CDR3: TGTGCCAGCAGAACCCCGTCAAGGAGCTCCTACGAGCAGTACTTC.

The V gene is TRBV23-1, the J gene TRBJ2-5; TRBD1 matches 8 bases. TRBV23-1 is noted as an ORF with a role that remains uncertain. The J segment lost 4 bases and the V segment lost 0 bases, leaving 10 bases of the junction unmatched. This CDR3 has 17 amino acids. This CDR3 reads CASSQSLTGARRETQYF. Written as DNA, the CDR3 is TGCGCCAGCAGTCAATCCTTGACAGGGGCCCGGAGAGAGACCCAGTACTTC.

The chain carries TRBV6-2 or TRBV6-3 and TRBJ1-2; D is uncertain. Germline-derived CDR1 and CDR2 are MNHEY and SVGEGT. This CDR3 is built from 15 residues. The V end was cut by 5 bases, the J end by 6 bases, with 19 bases between. The chain's CDR3 is CASSPAEVEVNGYTF. Here the CDR3 DNA reads TGTGCCAGCAGTCCCGCTGAGGTGGAAGTAAATGGCTACACCTTC.

In DNA form, the CDR3 reads TGTGCCACCAGCAACCCTAGCGGGAGCGTCAACGAGCAGTACTTC. Translation: CATSNPSGSVNEQYF. The V call is TRBV15, the J call TRBJ2-7; 10 bases agree with TRBD2. CDR3 size: 15 residues. Germline V gene data show CDR1 as LNHNV and CDR2 as YYDKDF (reference sequence). V shed 4 bases, J shed 5 bases, and the junction held 8 bases outside the gene matches.

This rearrangement joins TRBV2 to TRBJ2-1, with 12 nucleotides matching TRBD2. The germline CDR1 and CDR2 sequences are SNHLY and FYNNEI. V was clipped by 4 bases and J by 10 bases; unmatched bases: 11. This CDR3 spans 16 amino acids. Written as DNA, the CDR3 is TGTGCCAGCAGTGCAGGGGCTAGCGGGAGGGCCCTCGAGCAGTTCTTC. It specifies CASSAGASGRALEQFF.

The J gene is TRBJ1-1, the V gene TRBV29-1; maybe TRBD1 (5 bases). V lost 5 bases and J 6 bases, leaving 16 bases between the germline ends. Germline V gives CDR1 SQVTM, CDR2 ANQGSEA. The CDR3 spans 13 residues. CDR3 amino acids: CSVSPGWGSEAFF. CDR3 DNA sequence: TGCAGCGTTTCCCCTGGTTGGGGCTCTGAAGCTTTCTTT.

The chain carries TRBV9 and TRBJ2-7; tentatively, D is TRBD1 (5 bases). The V and J ends lost 0 bases and 6 bases respectively, with 16 bases between them. Germline V gives CDR1 SGDLS, CDR2 YYNGEE. This CDR3 has 15 residues. CDR3 sequence: CASSVVAVGTGEQYF. The CDR3 DNA is TGTGCCAGCAGCGTAGTCGCCGTCGGAACAGGCGAGCAGTACTTC. Full variable domain (remainder filled in from reference TRBV9 and TRBJ2-7): DSGVTQTPKHLITATGQRVTLRCSPRSGDLSVYWYQQSLDQGLQFLIQYYNGEERAKGNILERFSAQQFPDLHSELNLSSLELGDSALYFCASSVVAVGTGEQYFGPGTRLTVT.

This clone was counted between two and nine times. V and J are TRBV5-1 and TRBJ2-7; 10 bases line up with TRBD1. The V and J ends lost 0 bases and 2 bases, in that order; junction bases with no gene match: 5. Germline V gives CDR1 SGHRS, CDR2 YFSETQ. The CDR3 has 16 amino acids. CDR3 bases: TGCGCCAGCAGCTTGGTTCCTGGACAGGGGGCCTACGAGCAGTACTTC. The encoded protein is CASSLVPGQGAYEQYF. Variable domain in full (rest from reference TRBV5-1 and TRBJ2-7): KAGVTQTPRYLIKTRGQQVTLSCSPISGHRSVSWYQQTPGQGLQFLFEYFSETQRNKGNFPGRFSGRQFSNSRSEMNVSTLELGDSALYLCASSLVPGQGAYEQYFGPGTRLTVT.

The chain uses TRBV12-3 or TRBV12-4 and TRBJ1-4; D is uncertain. The ends were cut back, 7 bases at V and 8 bases at J, with 14 bases in the middle. The CDR3 is 13 amino acids. Written as DNA, the CDR3 is TGTGCCAGCACCGGGATCCCGGGGGAAAAACTGTTTTTT. Translating it yields CASTGIPGEKLFF.

V gene TRBV4-1 combines with J gene TRBJ2-3, with 10 nucleotides matching TRBD1. After removal of 0 bases from V and 8 bases from J, the junction contained 8 bases not matched to a gene. The CDR3 runs to 16 residues. In germline, CDR1 is MGHRA, CDR2 YSYEKL. DNA for the CDR3: TGCGCCAGCAGCCAAGATTCCGGGACAGGGGCTGTTACGCAGTATTTT. This encodes CASSQDSGTGAVTQYF.

Turning to this clone: A junction end diverges from the germline sequence, so it may reflect a read error. This chain links TRBV7-7 with TRBJ2-1; TRBD2 matches at 8 bases. This CDR3 has 15 residues. In germline, CDR1 is SSHAT, CDR2 FNYEAQ (reference sequence). The CDR3 region has the DNA TGTGCTAGCAGCCCGACGCCTAGCGGGTACAATGAGCAGTTCTTC. Translation: CASSPTPSGYNEQFF.

The J gene is TRBJ1-2, the V gene TRBV9; tentatively, D is TRBD1 (5 bases). V shed 3 bases and J shed 6 bases, with 27 bases lying between them. Looked up from germline, CDR1 is SGDLS and CDR2 is YYNGEE. The CDR3 consists of 18 residues. The CDR3 DNA follows: TGTGCCAGCAGCGCGGCCGGGGGTAAACAGGTTTTGACGGATGGCTACACCTTC. Translating it yields CASSAAGGKQVLTDGYTF.

The chain carries TRBV5-6 and TRBJ1-1, with a weak D call TRBD1 (5 bases). The CDR3 loop spans 12 amino acids. Deletions cut 2 bases from V and 6 bases from J, with 8 bases between. Germline V gene lookup returns CDR1 SGHDT and CDR2 YYEEEE. The DNA of the CDR3 is TGTGCCAGCAGCTTCGCAGGGCCTGAAGCTTTCTTT. As protein: CASSFAGPEAFF.

The J gene is TRBJ2-2, the V gene TRBV5-1; the match to TRBD2 covers 8 bases. The CDR3 extends over 14 amino acids. J gave up 1 base and V 6 bases, and 2 bases lay outside the gene matches. The germline V gene encodes CDR1 SGHRS and CDR2 YFSETQ. CDR3 coding DNA: TGCGCCAGCACAACTAGCGGGAACACCGGGGAGCTGTTTTTT. Translated, it gives CASTTSGNTGELFF.

This clone was picked up one time. The chain recombines TRBV5-1 with TRBJ1-5; no clear D. In germline, CDR1 is SGHRS, CDR2 YFSETQ. The V end lost 2 bases, the J end lost 3 bases, and 6 bases lay between the germline ends. The CDR3 is 13 residues long. The CDR3 sequence: CASSLTYNQPQHF. CDR3 nucleotide sequence: TGCGCCAGCAGCTTAACCTACAATCAGCCCCAGCATTTT.